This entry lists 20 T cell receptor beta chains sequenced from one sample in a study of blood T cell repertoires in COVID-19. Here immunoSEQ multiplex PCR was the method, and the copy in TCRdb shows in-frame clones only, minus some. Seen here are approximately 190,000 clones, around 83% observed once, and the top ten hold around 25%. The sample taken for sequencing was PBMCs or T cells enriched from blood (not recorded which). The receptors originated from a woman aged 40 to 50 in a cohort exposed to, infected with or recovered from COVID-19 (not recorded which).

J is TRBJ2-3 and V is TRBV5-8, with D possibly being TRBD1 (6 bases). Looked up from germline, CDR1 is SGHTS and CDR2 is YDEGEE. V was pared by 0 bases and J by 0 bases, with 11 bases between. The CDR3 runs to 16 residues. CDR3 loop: CASSLGTAPSTDTQYF. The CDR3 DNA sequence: TGTGCCAGCAGCTTGGGGACAGCCCCTAGCACAGATACGCAGTATTTT.

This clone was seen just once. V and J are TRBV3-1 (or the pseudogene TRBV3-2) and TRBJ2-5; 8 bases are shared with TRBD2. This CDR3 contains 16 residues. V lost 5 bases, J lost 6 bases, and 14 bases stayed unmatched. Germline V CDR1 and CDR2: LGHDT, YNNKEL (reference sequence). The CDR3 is CASSSPGGGAGKTQYF. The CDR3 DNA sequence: TGTGCCAGCAGCTCCCCGGGAGGGGGGGCAGGAAAGACCCAGTACTTC.

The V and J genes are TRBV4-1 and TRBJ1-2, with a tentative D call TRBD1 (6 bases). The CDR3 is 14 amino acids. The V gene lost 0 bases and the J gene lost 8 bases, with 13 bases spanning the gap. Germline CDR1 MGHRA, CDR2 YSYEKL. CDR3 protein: CASSQDVRGHGYTF. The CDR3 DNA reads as TGCGCCAGCAGCCAAGATGTCAGGGGCCACGGCTACACCTTC.

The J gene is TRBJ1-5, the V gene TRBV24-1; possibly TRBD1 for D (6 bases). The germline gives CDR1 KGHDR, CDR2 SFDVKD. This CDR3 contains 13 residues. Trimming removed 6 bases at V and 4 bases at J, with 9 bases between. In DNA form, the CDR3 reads TGTGCCACCAGTAGAACAGGGAATCAGCCCCAGCATTTT. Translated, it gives CATSRTGNQPQHF.

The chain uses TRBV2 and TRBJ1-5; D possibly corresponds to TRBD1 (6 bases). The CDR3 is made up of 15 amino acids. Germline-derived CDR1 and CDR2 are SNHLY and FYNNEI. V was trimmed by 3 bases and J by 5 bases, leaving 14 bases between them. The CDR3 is CASSELTGRDQPQHF. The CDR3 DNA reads TGTGCCAGCAGTGAGCTGACAGGCCGGGATCAGCCCCAGCATTTT.

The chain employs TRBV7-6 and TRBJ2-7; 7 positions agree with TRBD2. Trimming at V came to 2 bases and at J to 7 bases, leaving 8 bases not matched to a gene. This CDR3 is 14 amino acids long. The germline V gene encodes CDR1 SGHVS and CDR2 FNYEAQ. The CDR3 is CASSLSGTLREQYF. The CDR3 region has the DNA TGTGCCAGCAGCTTAAGCGGGACCCTACGTGAGCAGTACTTC.

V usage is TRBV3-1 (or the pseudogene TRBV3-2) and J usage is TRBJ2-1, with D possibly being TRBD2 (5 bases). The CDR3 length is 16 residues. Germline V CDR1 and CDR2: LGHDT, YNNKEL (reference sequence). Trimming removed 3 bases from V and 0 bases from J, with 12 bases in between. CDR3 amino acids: CASSHDRENSYNEQFF. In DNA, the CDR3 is TGTGCCAGCAGCCACGATCGGGAAAACTCCTACAATGAGCAGTTCTTC.

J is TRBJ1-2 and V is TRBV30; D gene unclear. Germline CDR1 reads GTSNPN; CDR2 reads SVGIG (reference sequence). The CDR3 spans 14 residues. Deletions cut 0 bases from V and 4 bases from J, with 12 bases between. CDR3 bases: TGTGCCTGGAGTGTCGCCAGCGCAAGCTATGGCTACACCTTC. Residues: CAWSVASASYGYTF. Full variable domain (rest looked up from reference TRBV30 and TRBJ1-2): SQTIHQWPATLVQPVGSPLSLECTVEGTSNPNLYWYRQAAGRGLQLLFYSVGIGQISSEVPQNLSASRPQDRQFILSSKKLLLSDSGFYLCAWSVASASYGYTFGSGTRLTVV.

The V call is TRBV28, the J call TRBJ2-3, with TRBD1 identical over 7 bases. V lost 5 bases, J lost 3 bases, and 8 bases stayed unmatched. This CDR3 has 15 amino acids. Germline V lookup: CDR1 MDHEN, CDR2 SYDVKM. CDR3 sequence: CASSRQGRMTDTQYF. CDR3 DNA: TGTGCCAGCAGTAGACAGGGAAGGATGACAGATACGCAGTATTTT. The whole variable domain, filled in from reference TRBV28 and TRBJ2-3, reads DVKVTQSSRYLVKRTGEKVFLECVQDMDHENMFWYRQDPGLGLRLIYFSYDVKMKEKGDIPEGYSVSREKKERFSLILESASTNQTSMYLCASSRQGRMTDTQYFGPGTRLTVL.

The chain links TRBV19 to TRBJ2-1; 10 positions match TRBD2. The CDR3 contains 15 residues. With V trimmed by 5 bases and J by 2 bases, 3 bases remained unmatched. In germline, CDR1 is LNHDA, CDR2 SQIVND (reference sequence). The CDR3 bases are TGTGCCAGTAGTGTCCTAGCGGGGGCCTACAATGAGCAGTTCTTC. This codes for CASSVLAGAYNEQFF.

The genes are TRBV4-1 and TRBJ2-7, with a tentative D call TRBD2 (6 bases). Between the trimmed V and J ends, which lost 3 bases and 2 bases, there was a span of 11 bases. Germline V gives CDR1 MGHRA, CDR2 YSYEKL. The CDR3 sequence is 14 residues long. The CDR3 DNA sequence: TGCGCCAGCAGCCAGGCCCCGGGGGCCTACGAGCAGTACTTC. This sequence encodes CASSQAPGAYEQYF.

The CDR3 coding sequence is TGTGCCAGCAGAACCCTGGACAGGCGGGATGAGCAGTTCTTC. Amino acid sequence: CASRTLDRRDEQFF. V and J are TRBV27 and TRBJ2-1; 7 nucleotides agree with TRBD1. The CDR3 has 14 residues. Germline trimming cut 6 bases from V and 8 bases from J; bases unmatched to any gene: 10. Germline lookup yields CDR1 MNHEY and CDR2 SMNVEV (reference sequence).

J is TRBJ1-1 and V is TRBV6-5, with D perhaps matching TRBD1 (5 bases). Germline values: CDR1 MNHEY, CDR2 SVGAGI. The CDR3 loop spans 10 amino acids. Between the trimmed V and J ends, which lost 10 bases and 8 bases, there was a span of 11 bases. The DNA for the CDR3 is TGTGCCACTGGGGGGGTGGAAGCTTTCTTT. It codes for CATGGVEAFF.

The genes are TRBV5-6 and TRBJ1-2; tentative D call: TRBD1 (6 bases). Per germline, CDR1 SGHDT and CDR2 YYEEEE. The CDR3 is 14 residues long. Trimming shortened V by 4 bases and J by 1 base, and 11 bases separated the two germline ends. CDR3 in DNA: TGTGCCAGCAGCAACCGGGACATTAACTATGGCTACACCTTC. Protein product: CASSNRDINYGYTF.

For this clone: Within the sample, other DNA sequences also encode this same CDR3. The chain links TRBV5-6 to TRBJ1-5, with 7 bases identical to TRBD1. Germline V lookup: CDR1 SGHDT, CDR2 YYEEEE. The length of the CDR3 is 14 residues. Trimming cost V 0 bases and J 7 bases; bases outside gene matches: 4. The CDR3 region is CASSLGQGGQPQHF. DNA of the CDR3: TGTGCCAGCAGCTTGGGACAGGGAGGCCAGCCCCAGCATTTT.

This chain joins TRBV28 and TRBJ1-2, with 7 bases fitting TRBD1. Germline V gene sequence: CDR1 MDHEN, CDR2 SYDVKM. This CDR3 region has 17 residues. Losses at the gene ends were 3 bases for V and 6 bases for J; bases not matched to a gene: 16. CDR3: CASSFVGEITGADGYTF. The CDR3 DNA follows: TGTGCCAGCAGTTTCGTAGGCGAGATTACAGGGGCGGATGGCTACACCTTC.

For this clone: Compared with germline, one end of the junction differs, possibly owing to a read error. CDR3 protein: CASRWGDSNYF. For the CDR3, the DNA is TGTGCCAGCAGGTGGGGGGACAGTAACTACTTC. The chain employs TRBV25-1 and TRBJ1-2; 7 bases are a match to TRBD1. Looked up from germline, CDR1 is MGHDK and CDR2 is SYGVNS. The CDR3 totals 11 residues.

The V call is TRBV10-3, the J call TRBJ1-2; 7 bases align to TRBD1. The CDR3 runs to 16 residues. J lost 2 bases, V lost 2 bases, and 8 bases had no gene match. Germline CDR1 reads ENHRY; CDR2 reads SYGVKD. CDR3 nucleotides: TGTGCCATCAGTGAGGGGTTGACAGGGAAAAACTATGGCTACACCTTC. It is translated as CAISEGLTGKNYGYTF.

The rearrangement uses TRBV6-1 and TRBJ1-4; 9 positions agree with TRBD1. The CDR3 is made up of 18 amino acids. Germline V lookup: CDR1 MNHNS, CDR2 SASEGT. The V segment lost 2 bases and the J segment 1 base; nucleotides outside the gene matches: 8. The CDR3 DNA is TGTGCCAGCAGTGAATGGGGACAGGGCTTCTTAACTAATGAAAAACTGTTTTTT. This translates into CASSEWGQGFLTNEKLFF.

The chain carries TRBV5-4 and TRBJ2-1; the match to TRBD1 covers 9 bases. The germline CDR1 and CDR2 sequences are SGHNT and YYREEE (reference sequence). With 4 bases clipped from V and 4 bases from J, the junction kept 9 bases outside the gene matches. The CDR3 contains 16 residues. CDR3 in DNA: TGTGCCAGCAGCCGGGACAGGGAAATTTCATACAATGAGCAGTTCTTC. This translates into CASSRDREISYNEQFF.